By its share, the clone carrying this T cell receptor (beta chain) is medium-sized (0.01 to 0.1%). This beta chain turned up in a library designed for alpha chains; as an off-target read, its abundance says little. The entry originates in a study of spatial heterogeneity in lung cancer. V was pared by 5 bases and J by 0 bases, with 18 bases between. This CDR3 comprises 17 residues. Documented time point: sample taken at primary tumor resection. The sequenced material consisted of unsorted whole RNA from tumor, nontumor lung or frozen PBMC. Each molecule of TCR cDNA was tagged with one unique molecular identifier. TCRdb re-called the 5' RACE reads with MiXCR, one entry per CDR3 protein. The sample holds 8,400 or so distinct CDR3 sequences; approximately 5% are singletons and the top ten take about 27%.

This receptor was obtained from a male donor with early-stage non-small cell lung cancer. This specimen was PBMCs, taken at surgery. The V gene is TRBV12-3 or TRBV12-4, the J gene TRBJ2-3, with a tentative D call TRBD1 (6 bases). The CDR3 sequence: CASSPPQGFVSTDTQYF. The CDR3, as DNA: TGTGCCAGCAGTCCACCCCAGGGGTTTGTTAGCACAGATACGCAGTATTTT.